This T cell receptor (beta chain) was sequenced during a study of siplizumab effects on memory and regulatory T cells. The study, taken as a whole, reports: Siplizumab gave mappable alloreactive CD4+ clones an average Treg-derived fraction of about 69%, against roughly 27% in controls. Siplizumab caused a significant drop in alloreactive sequences traceable to unstimulated CD4+ memory cells.

TCRdb's table, derived via immunoSEQ multiplex PCR, lists solely in-frame clones and lacks some. This sample has some 100,000 clones; approximately 93% occur once, and the top ten carry 6.5% to 8%. Remarks on this clone: Its antigen is unknown. One end of the junction varies from germline; a read error may be responsible.

CDR1 is MNHNS, CDR2 SASEGT, per germline. The CDR3 has 15 amino acids. The TCR comes from a human donor in good health. What was sequenced was CD8+ T cells sorted from blood. This chain links TRBV6-1 with TRBJ1-2, with 11 bases aligning to TRBD1. CDR3 in amino acids: CASREGQGAYYGYTF. In DNA form, the CDR3 reads TGTGCCAGCAGGGAAGGACAGGGGGCCTACTATGGCTACACCTTC.